The TCR beta chain under discussion was sequenced for a study of OX40 agonist ivuxolimab in advanced cancers. Across the whole study: Patients received the agonistic anti-OX40 (CD134) antibody ivuxolimab. Males comprised approximately 81% of the group, whose mean age was 60 years (range 23 to 79). Of the patients, three showed partial responses, one with hepatocellular carcinoma and two with cutaneous melanoma.

Blood got drawn at baseline, again on cycle 4 day 1, and then on cycle 7 day 1. Germline V CDR1 and CDR2: MDHEN, SYDVKM. This CDR3 has 12 amino acids. V shed 0 bases and J shed 7 bases, with 4 bases lying between them. Measured with immunoSEQ multiplex PCR; TCRdb has only the in-frame clones, and not every one. Of 78,000 or so clones in the sample, 88% were seen once. This clone was found once. This receptor was identified in an adult with an advanced solid tumor such as melanoma, head and neck, liver or kidney cancer. The material was CD4+ or CD8+ T cells sorted from blood, obtained in a trial of the OX40 agonist ivuxolimab. V and J are TRBV28 and TRBJ1-5; D ambiguous. CDR3 sequence reads: CASSLWRQPQHF. CDR3 nucleotide sequence: TGTGCCAGCAGTTTATGGAGGCAGCCCCAGCATTTT.